Each of the 4 T cell receptor beta chains below was sequenced from the same sample in a study of human T cells and chemical hapten exposure. The time point was: pre-sensitization, week 0. Treatment specified: therapeutic diphenylcyclopropenone sensitization with weekly scalp DPC. TCRdb passed the RACE reads through MiXCR, listing each CDR3 protein once. This table holds fewer than 140,000 distinct CDR3 sequences, roughly 12% found once. Sample: whole blood, taken in connection with sensitization to the hapten diphenylcyclopropenone (DPC). The source is a woman in her 50s with alopecia areata. Some clones in this sample may be carry-over from other donors' samples.

This clonotype was observed a few times. V gene TRBV27 combines with J gene TRBJ1-2; 9 nucleotides agree with TRBD1. CDR1 is MNHEY, CDR2 SMNVEV, per germline (reference sequence). The trim removed 6 bases at V and 4 bases at J, leaving 12 bases unmatched. This CDR3 is 16 amino acids long. CDR3 in DNA: TGTGCCAGCAGCCTAGTGGGACAGGGTGAAAGCTATGGCTACACCTTC. Its protein product is CASSLVGQGESYGYTF.

Only a few counts were recorded for this clonotype. This chain uses TRBV4-1 with TRBJ1-1, with 7 bases that match TRBD1. CDR1 and CDR2 from the germline V gene are MGHRA and YSYEKL. CDR3 length: 13 residues. The V and J ends lost 4 bases and 1 base, in that order; junction bases with no gene match: 0. The CDR3 DNA sequence: TGCGCCAGCAGCCGGACAGGGAACACTGAAGCTTTCTTT. Translating it yields CASSRTGNTEAFF.

This clonotype appeared a few times. As DNA, the CDR3 is TGTGCCAGCAGCCAAGATAACGGACAGGGGTCCACAGATACGCAGTATTTT. Translating gives CASSQDNGQGSTDTQYF. V gene TRBV2 combines with J gene TRBJ2-3; 9 nucleotides match TRBD1. Germline V gene lookup returns CDR1 SNHLY and CDR2 FYNNEI. The CDR3 has 17 amino acids. The V and J ends lost 6 bases and 2 bases, in that order; junction bases with no gene match: 12.

The sample holds many counts of this clonotype. The V gene is TRBV6-1, the J gene TRBJ1-5; no definite D call. Germline V gives CDR1 MNHNS, CDR2 SASEGT. This CDR3 comprises 16 residues. The V end was cut by 0 bases, the J end by 0 bases, with 9 bases between. The CDR3 coding sequence is TGTGCCAGCAGTGAAGCGCTGATTTATAGCAATCAGCCCCAGCATTTT. Protein sequence: CASSEALIYSNQPQHF.